A selection of T cell receptor beta chains follows, all from one sample in a study of blood T cell repertoires in COVID-19. Sequenced by immunoSEQ multiplex PCR; TCRdb stores in-frame clones only, minus some. This table holds a few hundred thousand clones, roughly 90% found once. Source material: peripheral blood. Receptor source: a woman aged 40 to 49 with COVID-19, enrolled during active disease. Both conserved end residues are trimmed from each CDR3. D genes are given only for firm matches.

j_call: TRBJ1-6
v_call: TRBV27
d_call: -
cdr3_aa: ASSSPGLNNSPLH

j_call: TRBJ2-6
v_call: TRBV5-5
d_call: -
cdr3_aa: ASSLFQGTSGANVLT

j_call: TRBJ2-2
v_call: TRBV28
d_call: TRBD1
cdr3_aa: ASTFLQGASTGELF

j_call: TRBJ2-2
v_call: TRBV5-1
d_call: -
cdr3_aa: ASSSQGYTGELF

j_call: TRBJ1-5
v_call: TRBV21-1
d_call: -
cdr3_aa: ASSKGPGTGGRYSNQPQH

j_call: TRBJ1-3
v_call: TRBV4-1
d_call: -
cdr3_aa: ASSQASRYHLSGNTIY

j_call: TRBJ1-1
v_call: TRBV29-1
d_call: -
cdr3_aa: SGSEGTNTEAF

j_call: TRBJ1-4
v_call: TRBV28
d_call: TRBD1
cdr3_aa: ASSKQGRGEKLF

j_call: TRBJ2-2
v_call: TRBV28
d_call: TRBD2
cdr3_aa: ASSSPPGSGGSWGGELF

j_call: TRBJ1-3
v_call: TRBV6-2/TRBV6-3
d_call: -
cdr3_aa: ASSLRQGNSGNTIY

j_call: TRBJ2-3
v_call: TRBV7-9
d_call: TRBD1
cdr3_aa: ASSFLTGGTTDTQY

j_call: TRBJ2-7
v_call: TRBV4-1
d_call: TRBD1
cdr3_aa: ASSTRTGPTYEQY

j_call: TRBJ2-7
v_call: TRBV5-6
d_call: TRBD2
cdr3_aa: ASSLVGTTSYEQY

j_call: TRBJ1-2
v_call: TRBV28
d_call: TRBD1
cdr3_aa: ASFPGGNYGYT

j_call: TRBJ1-1
v_call: TRBV27
d_call: -
cdr3_aa: ASSSGRGVNTEAF

j_call: TRBJ1-2
v_call: TRBV6-6
d_call: -
cdr3_aa: ASSQRVSGEGYT

j_call: TRBJ2-7
v_call: TRBV27
d_call: -
cdr3_aa: ASRPLVGAYYEQY